Shown below are 18 T cell receptor beta chains from a single sample sequenced in a study of Tregs in tolerant kidney transplant recipients. Assay: immunoSEQ multiplex PCR; the TCRdb copy retains only in-frame clones and omits some. This specimen shows about 48,000 clones; the ten leading clones hold roughly 0.89%. The material sequenced was CD4+ T cells from blood, taken before the transplant. These receptors all come from a human donor who received a combined kidney and bone marrow transplant.

A note on this clone: The read comes to an end 3 residues before the CDR3 does, leaving the germline J gene to fill in the end. The chain is built from TRBV7-2 and TRBJ1-1; TRBD1 is a possible D gene (5 bases). The length of the CDR3 is 13 residues. The V gene lost 4 bases and the J gene lost 1 base, with 7 bases spanning the gap. Germline V gene data show CDR1 as SGHTA and CDR2 as FQGNSA. CDR3 DNA, as far as it was read: TGTGCCAGCAGCTCAGGGTGGAACACTGAA. Amino acids: CASSSGWNTE. The full CDR3 sequence reads CASSSGWNTEAFF.

Worth noting for this clone: The CDR3 end falls 3 residues outside the read, so it is completed with the germline J gene. This rearrangement joins TRBV5-6 to TRBJ2-3; TRBD2 matches at 11 bases. The CDR3 spans 15 residues. The germline CDR1 and CDR2 sequences are SGHDT and YYEEEE. J gave up 5 bases and V 4 bases, and 6 bases lay outside the gene matches. The CDR3 sequence is CASSTLAGAQDTQYF. The CDR3 DNA, read in part, is TGTGCCAGCAGCACACTAGCGGGGGCTCAAGATACG.

Partial CDR3 DNA: TGTGCCAGCTCACCCCTCAGCGGGGGGGCAGGGGAG. This sequence encodes CASSPLSGGAGE. The full CDR3 reads CASSPLSGGAGELFF. The chain joins TRBV18 to TRBJ2-2; TRBD2 agrees at 10 bases. The read stops 3 residues short of the end of the CDR3; the missing end is completed from the germline J gene. Germline values: CDR1 KGHSH, CDR2 LQKENI. This CDR3 is 15 amino acids long. The ends lost 3 bases at V and 8 bases at J; junction bases unmatched: 6.

With regard to this clone: The read terminates 3 residues before the CDR3 end, so the remaining end is supplied by the germline J gene. The chain carries TRBV29-1 and TRBJ2-5; possible D gene TRBD2, 6 bases. The CDR3 runs to 15 residues. CDR1 SQVTM and CDR2 ANQGSEA come from the germline V gene. The V gene lost 3 bases and the J gene lost 4 bases, with 18 bases spanning the gap. CDR3 amino acids: CSVEASGVGIETQYF. CDR3 bases read: TGCAGCGTTGAGGCGTCGGGGGTCGGTATAGAGACC.

Regarding this clone: Read data end 3 residues before the CDR3 end; the end is taken from the germline J gene. The chain has TRBV30 and TRBJ2-3, with 10 bases matching TRBD2. Germline V CDR1 and CDR2: GTSNPN, SVGIG (reference sequence). The junction had 9 bases not matched to a gene; V was cut back by 3 bases and J by 3 bases. The CDR3 runs to 16 residues. CDR3 bases read: TGTGCCTGGAGGCCAACTAGCGGGATCCCTACAGATACG. Its translation: CAWRPTSGIPTDT. The whole CDR3 sequence is CAWRPTSGIPTDTQYF.

With regard to this clone: The read halts 3 residues ahead of the CDR3 end, with the missing end drawn from the germline J gene. V gene TRBV7-2 combines with J gene TRBJ1-1; 9 bases are shared with TRBD1. Trimming removed 2 bases from V and 6 bases from J; junction bases left unmatched: 7. This CDR3 comprises 15 residues. Germline V CDR1 and CDR2: SGHTA, FQGNSA. The CDR3 bases that were read are TGTGCCAGCAGCTTAAGACAGGGGGTTATGGCTGAA. This codes for CASSLRQGVMAE. The full CDR3 is CASSLRQGVMAEAFF. Looking up the rest from reference TRBV7-2 and TRBJ1-1 gives the full variable domain: GAGVSQSPSNKVTEKGKDVELRCDPISGHTALYWYRQSLGQGLEFLIYFQGNSAPDKSGLPSDRFSAERTGGSVSTLTIQRTQQEDSAVYLCASSLRQGVMAEAFFGQGTRLTVV.

To note about this clone: The sequence runs out 3 residues before the end of the CDR3; the remainder is reconstructed from the germline J gene. The V gene is TRBV19, the J gene TRBJ1-1, with 9 bases aligning to TRBD1. CDR1 is LNHDA, CDR2 SQIVND, per germline (reference sequence). The CDR3 covers 16 residues. V was clipped by 8 bases and J by 6 bases; unmatched bases: 16. The CDR3 loop reads CASGDDLGTGRPEAFF. The sequenced part of the CDR3 DNA is TGTGCCAGTGGGGACGACCTCGGGACAGGGCGCCCTGAA.

Of note for this clone: The read terminates 3 residues before the CDR3 end, so the remaining end is supplied by the germline J gene. The chain joins TRBV5-1 to TRBJ1-4; 7 bases match TRBD1. This CDR3 region has 13 residues. In germline, CDR1 is SGHRS, CDR2 YFSETQ. The V segment lost 5 bases and the J segment 2 bases; nucleotides outside the gene matches: 0. CDR3 protein: CASRGQTNEKLFF. Incomplete CDR3 DNA: TGCGCCAGCAGGGGACAGACTAATGAAAAA.

A note on this clone: Read data end 3 residues before the CDR3 end; the end is taken from the germline J gene. The chain carries TRBV2 and TRBJ1-1; TRBD1 aligns across 12 bases. CDR3 length: 15 residues. Germline CDR1 is SNHLY and CDR2 is FYNNEI. V was clipped by 8 bases and J by 6 bases; unmatched bases: 10. The covered CDR3 bases are TGTGCCAGCTCCCTTCCGGGACAGGGGGCGTCTGAA. This codes for CASSLPGQGASE. The full CDR3 sequence reads CASSLPGQGASEAFF.

The CDR3 bases that were read are TGTGCCAGTAGTATACCGGGACTAGCGGAAGGGAATGAG. Protein sequence: CASSIPGLAEGNE. The complete CDR3 protein is CASSIPGLAEGNEQFF. The chain combines TRBV19 with TRBJ2-1, with TRBD2 identical over 11 bases. The read is 3 residues too short to cover the CDR3 end, so that end is filled in from the germline J gene. From germline, CDR1 is LNHDA and CDR2 SQIVND (reference sequence). Germline trimming cut 2 bases from V and 7 bases from J; bases unmatched to any gene: 7. The CDR3 loop spans 16 amino acids.

Details on this clone: The CDR3 extends 3 residues past the end of the read, so its final part is completed from the germline J gene. This chain connects TRBV6-2 or TRBV6-3 to TRBJ2-2; D remains unclear. With 7 bases removed from V and 6 bases from J, the gap between germline ends came to 15 bases. CDR3 size: 14 residues. CDR1 and CDR2 (germline): MNHEY, SVGEGT. The sequenced part of the CDR3 DNA is TGTGCCAGCATAAACTCCCTAAACGCCGGGGAG. Translating it yields CASINSLNAGE. The CDR3 in its entirety is CASINSLNAGELFF.

Concerning this clone itself: Read coverage stops 3 residues before the CDR3 terminus; the germline J gene supplies the remainder. This sequence joins TRBV7-2 and TRBJ1-2, with a tentative D call TRBD1 (6 bases). The CDR3 totals 15 residues. The V end lost 5 bases, the J end lost 6 bases, and 19 bases lay between the germline ends. Germline lookup yields CDR1 SGHTA and CDR2 FQGNSA. CDR3: CASSPELSNRDGYTF. The DNA read from the CDR3 is TGTGCCAGCAGCCCGGAGTTAAGTAACAGGGATGGC.

Details on this clone: The read ends 3 residues before the CDR3 terminus; that terminus is restored from the germline J gene. The same CDR3 also results from other DNA sequences found in this sample. The V gene is TRBV19, the J gene TRBJ2-3, with 10 bases identical to TRBD2. There are 16 residues in the CDR3. With V trimmed by 5 bases and J by 4 bases, 9 bases remained unmatched. CDR1 is LNHDA, CDR2 SQIVND, per germline (reference sequence). CDR3 residues: CASSLSGGGPADTQYF. Partial CDR3 DNA: TGTGCCAGTAGTCTCAGCGGGGGGGGTCCCGCAGATACG.

Incomplete CDR3 DNA: TGTGCCAGCACCCAAAGTGGGGGGGGGAGTTATGGC. Translating gives CASTQSGGGSYG. The whole CDR3 sequence reads CASTQSGGGSYGYTF. This chain joins TRBV7-2 and TRBJ1-2, with D perhaps matching TRBD1 (5 bases). The read halts 3 residues ahead of the CDR3 end, with the missing end drawn from the germline J gene. This CDR3 is built from 15 residues. CDR1 is SGHTA, CDR2 FQGNSA, per germline. Between the trimmed V and J ends, which lost 7 bases and 5 bases, there was a span of 20 bases.

Of note for this clone: The sequenced fragment ends 3 residues before the CDR3 boundary, so the rest is inferred from the germline J gene. The chain employs TRBV18 and TRBJ1-2; D gene ambiguous. The CDR3 runs 13 residues. Germline V lookup: CDR1 KGHSH, CDR2 LQKENI. This CDR3 is CASSPSLFEGYTF. The CDR3 bases that were read are TGTGCCAGCTCACCGAGCCTATTTGAGGGC. Full variable domain (outside the CDR3, taken from reference TRBV18 and TRBJ1-2): NAGVMQNPRHLVRRRGQEARLRCSPMKGHSHVYWYRQLPEEGLKFMVYLQKENIIDESGMPKERFSAEFPKEGPSILRIQQVVRGDSAAYFCASSPSLFEGYTFGSGTRLTVV.

A remark on this clone: The read halts 3 residues ahead of the CDR3 end, with the missing end drawn from the germline J gene. The chain joins TRBV20-1 to TRBJ1-2; 10 bases are shared with TRBD1. The trim removed 3 bases at V and 6 bases at J, leaving 7 bases unmatched. The CDR3 loop spans 14 amino acids. Germline CDR1 reads DFQATT; CDR2 reads SNEGSKA (reference sequence). CDR3 DNA, as far as it was read: TGCAGTGCTAGTAGCCGACAGGGGGCGAATGGC. Its translation is CSASSRQGANG. The entire CDR3 sequence reads CSASSRQGANGYTF.

CDR3 residues: CASSRLAGSYEQYF. The DNA read from the CDR3 is TGTGCCAGTAGCAGACTAGCGGGCTCCTACGAG. V and J are TRBV19 and TRBJ2-7; 10 nucleotides line up with TRBD2. From the germline J gene comes the end of the CDR3, since the read stops 3 residues before it. Germline-derived CDR1 and CDR2 are LNHDA and SQIVND (reference sequence). The CDR3 is 14 amino acids. Trimming removed 6 bases from V and 0 bases from J; junction bases left unmatched: 2.

On this clone: The observed sequence ends 3 residues before the CDR3 terminus, with the missing tail filled in from the germline J gene. The genes are TRBV6-2 or TRBV6-3 and TRBJ1-5; no firm D call. CDR1 MNHEY and CDR2 SVGEGT come from the germline V gene. The germline V and J ends were trimmed by 7 bases and 4 bases, with 14 bases remaining between them. The CDR3 has 14 amino acids. The CDR3 bases that were read are TGTGCCAGCACCCCCAGACTGTGGAATCAGCCC. Translated: CASTPRLWNQP. The full CDR3 protein is CASTPRLWNQPQHF.